The T cell receptor beta chain under discussion was sequenced for a study of T cell responses to AZD1222 COVID-19 vaccine (dated by TCRdb to the early 2020s). General notes on the study: AZD1222 recipients whose second dose came at about 4 weeks and those whose second dose came at about 12 weeks were combined into one group, since spike-specific TCR depth and breadth did not differ between the two schedules. A total of 233 trial participants underwent TCR sequencing, of whom approximately 210 received two doses of AZD1222 and 26 received two doses of the MenACWY control vaccine. Trial participants were enrolled by age into subgroups of 18-55, 56-69 and 70-plus years, and around 150, 29 and 61 TCR-sequenced participants, respectively, were included in these subgroups. Overall study results and their limits: In the small 56-69-year group, the increase in depth fell short of significance, most likely because of low power. Reportedly, almost half of the unique spike-specific TCRs recognized epitopes lying outside the regions that are mutated in the B.1.351 and B.1.1.7 variants. Spike-specific TCR breadth and depth rose significantly after two AZD1222 doses compared with day 0 and with MenACWY recipients. Vaccine-associated CD4 TCRs spanned the whole spike protein, with dominant responses in regions 160-218 and 743-854. Because no samples from the day 14 peak response were available, repertoires could be characterized only after the peak T cell response. Only a handful of AZD1222 recipients were SARS-CoV-2 seropositive at baseline, limiting conclusions about previously exposed vaccinees. Participants were mostly white British and included more females than males, and it was suggested by the authors that clonal diversity may have been underestimated.

In this sample, this clone turned up a few times. The target of this receptor is not known. No quality values exist for individual bases; no much larger clone is one base distant. Other DNA sequences in this specimen translate into the identical CDR3. The germline V gene supplies CDR1 SQVTM and CDR2 ANQGSEA. The CDR3 has 12 amino acids, counting the end cysteine and phenylalanine. Of all the DNA, just the CDR3 is kept, 36 bases in frame from base 1. Cut back by 1 base and 1 base, the V and J ends lie 4 bases apart. The time point tag for this specimen amounts to: baseline before first vaccination. The vaccinee samples were drawn from two UK trials, COV001 and COV002, one of which was a single-blind randomized controlled phase 2/3 trial testing AZD1222 (ChAdOx1 nCoV-19) in healthy adults. For TCRbeta chain sequencing, PBMC samples from trial participants were taken at day 0 and at day 28 after the second dose.

The CDR3 regions of human TCRbeta chains were analyzed by immunosequencing. Per the authors' processing: Repertoire TCRs were matched against a reference library of SARS-CoV-2-specific TCRs generated with the MIRA antigen-specificity platform. Breadth meant the fraction of unique TCRs that were SARS-CoV-2-associated, whereas depth meant the fraction of total T cells that were SARS-CoV-2-associated. Using the MIRA data, each spike-specific TCR was mapped to the spike region that the TCR reacts to and placed in a CD4 or CD8 class. Log10-transformed breadth and depth values were compared by one-way ANOVA with Sidak's multiple comparisons tests. Drawn from immuneACCESS, this table holds only the in-frame rearrangements with V and J called that TCRdb kept. Clones are partly lost; checked studies trace under half to an unresolved V gene and leave the rest unexplained. The D gene and trimming were derived from the DNA, and the V and J assignments and clone size from that table. The sample profile shows around 84,000 clones; around 90% of them were found once. The ten largest clones add up to roughly 5.8% of the sample.

The sequence derives from an adult in good health. The chain was built from TRBV29-1 and TRBJ1-1; the D gene identity is not certain. This specimen was peripheral blood, taken on day 0 of AZD1222 vaccination. The DNA sequence is as follows: TGCAGCGTTGAAGGCGGGAACACTGAAGCTTTCTTT. This yields the protein CSVEGGNTEAFF. Reference TRBV29-1 and TRBJ1-1 genes cover what lies past the CDR3, so the full variable domain is SAVISQKPSRDICQRGTSLTIQCQVDSQVTMMFWYRQQPGQSLTLIATANQGSEATYESGFVIDKFPISRPNLTFSTLTVSNMSPEDSSIYLCSVEGGNTEAFFGQGTRLTVV.